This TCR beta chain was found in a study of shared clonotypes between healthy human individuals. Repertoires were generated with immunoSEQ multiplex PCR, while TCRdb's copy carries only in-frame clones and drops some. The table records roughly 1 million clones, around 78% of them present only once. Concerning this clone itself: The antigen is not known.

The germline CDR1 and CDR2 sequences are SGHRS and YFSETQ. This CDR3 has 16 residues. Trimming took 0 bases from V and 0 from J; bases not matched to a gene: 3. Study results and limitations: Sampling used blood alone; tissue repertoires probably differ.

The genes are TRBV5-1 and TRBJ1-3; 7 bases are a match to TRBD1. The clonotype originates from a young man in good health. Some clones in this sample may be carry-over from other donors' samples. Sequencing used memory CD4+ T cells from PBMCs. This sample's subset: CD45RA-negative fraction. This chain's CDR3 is CASSLGDSFSGNTIYF. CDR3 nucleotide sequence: TGCGCCAGCAGCTTGGGGGACAGCTTCTCTGGAAACACCATATATTTT.